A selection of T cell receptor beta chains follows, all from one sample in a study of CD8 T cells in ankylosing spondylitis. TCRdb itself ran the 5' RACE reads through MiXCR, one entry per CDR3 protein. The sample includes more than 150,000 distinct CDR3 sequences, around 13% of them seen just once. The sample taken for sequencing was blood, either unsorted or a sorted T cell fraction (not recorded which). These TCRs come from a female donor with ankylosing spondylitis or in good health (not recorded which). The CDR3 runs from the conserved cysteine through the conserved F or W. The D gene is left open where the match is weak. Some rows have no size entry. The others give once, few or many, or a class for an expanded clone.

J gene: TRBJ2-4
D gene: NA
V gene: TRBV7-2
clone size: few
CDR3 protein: CASSLAGRLAKNIQYF
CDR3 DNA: TGTGCCAGCAGCTTAGCCGGCAGGCTAGCCAAAAACATTCAGTACTTC

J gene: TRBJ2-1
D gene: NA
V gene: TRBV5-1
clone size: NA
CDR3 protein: CASSLAGEVVDEQFF
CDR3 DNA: TGCGCCAGCAGCTTGGCGGGAGAGGTCGTAGATGAGCAGTTCTTC

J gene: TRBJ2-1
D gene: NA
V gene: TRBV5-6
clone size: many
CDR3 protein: CASSEALANEQFF
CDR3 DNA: TGTGCCAGCAGCGAAGCCCTAGCGAATGAGCAGTTCTTC

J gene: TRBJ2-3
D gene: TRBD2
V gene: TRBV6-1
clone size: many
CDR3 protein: CASRSPSGSTDTQYF
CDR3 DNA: TGTGCCAGCAGATCCCCTAGCGGAAGCACAGATACGCAGTATTTT

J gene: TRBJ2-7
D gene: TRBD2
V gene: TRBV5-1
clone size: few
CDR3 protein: CASSPGLSGTHEQYF
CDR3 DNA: TGCGCCAGCAGCCCAGGCCTCAGCGGGACCCACGAGCAGTACTTC

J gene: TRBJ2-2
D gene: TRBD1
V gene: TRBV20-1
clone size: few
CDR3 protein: CCATDVDRSDGYTGELFF
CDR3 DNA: TGCTGTGCTACTGATGTGGACAGGTCCGACGGGTACACCGGGGAGCTGTTTTTT

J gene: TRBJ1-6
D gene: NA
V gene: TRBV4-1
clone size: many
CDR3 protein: CASSQDPLSGTGSPLHF
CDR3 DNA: TGCGCCAGCAGCCAAGATCCATTGTCGGGGACGGGATCACCCCTCCACTTT

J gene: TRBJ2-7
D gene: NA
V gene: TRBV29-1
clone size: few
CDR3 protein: CSVMTGAYEQYF
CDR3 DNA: TGCAGCGTCATGACAGGTGCCTACGAGCAGTACTTC

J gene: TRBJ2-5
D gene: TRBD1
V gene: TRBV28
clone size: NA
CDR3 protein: CASSLTGGRETQYF
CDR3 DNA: TGTGCCAGCAGTTTGACAGGGGGCCGGGAGACCCAGTACTTC

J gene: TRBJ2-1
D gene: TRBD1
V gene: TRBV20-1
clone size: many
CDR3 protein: CSARGQGTREFF
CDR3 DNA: TGCAGTGCTAGGGGACAGGGAACGAGAGAGTTCTTC

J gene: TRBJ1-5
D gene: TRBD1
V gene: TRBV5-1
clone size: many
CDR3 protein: CASSLTGVKNQPQHF
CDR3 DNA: TGCGCCAGCAGCTTAACAGGGGTCAAAAATCAGCCCCAGCATTTT

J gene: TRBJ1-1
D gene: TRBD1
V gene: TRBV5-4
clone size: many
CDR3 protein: CASSLARTGPNTEAFF
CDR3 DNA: TGTGCCAGCAGCCTTGCCCGGACAGGGCCGAACACTGAAGCTTTCTTT

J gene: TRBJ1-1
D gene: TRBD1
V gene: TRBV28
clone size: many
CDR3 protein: CASSPGTGKNTEAFF
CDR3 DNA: TGTGCCAGCAGTCCGGGGACAGGCAAGAACACTGAAGCTTTCTTT

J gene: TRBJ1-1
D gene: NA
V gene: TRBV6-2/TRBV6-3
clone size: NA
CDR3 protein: CASGLRGASTEAFF
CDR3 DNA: TGTGCCAGCGGCTTGCGGGGGGCTAGCACTGAAGCTTTCTTT

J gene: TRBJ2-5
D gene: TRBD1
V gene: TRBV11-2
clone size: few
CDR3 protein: CASSWDSSLKTQYF
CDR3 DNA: TGTGCCAGCAGCTGGGACAGCAGCCTAAAGACCCAGTACTTC

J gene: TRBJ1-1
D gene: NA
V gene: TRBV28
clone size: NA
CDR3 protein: CASSPPWENTEAFF
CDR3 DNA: TGTGCCAGCAGTCCCCCTTGGGAGAACACTGAAGCTTTCTTT

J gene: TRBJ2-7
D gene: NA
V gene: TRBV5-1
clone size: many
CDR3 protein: CASSPMTGSWEQYF
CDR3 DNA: TGCGCCAGCAGCCCTATGACTGGGTCTTGGGAGCAGTACTTC

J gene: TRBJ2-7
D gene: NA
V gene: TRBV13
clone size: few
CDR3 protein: CASSLASGSNPYEQYF
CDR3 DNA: TGTGCCAGCAGCTTAGCGAGCGGCTCAAATCCCTACGAGCAGTACTTC

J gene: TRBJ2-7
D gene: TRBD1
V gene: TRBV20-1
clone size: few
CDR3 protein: CSAPGTGLSYEQYF
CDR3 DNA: TGCAGTGCCCCGGGGACAGGCCTCTCCTACGAGCAGTACTTC

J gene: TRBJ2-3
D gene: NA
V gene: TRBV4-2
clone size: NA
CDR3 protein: CASSIRTVTDTQYF
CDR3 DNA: TGTGCCAGCAGCATTCGGACAGTCACAGATACGCAGTATTTT

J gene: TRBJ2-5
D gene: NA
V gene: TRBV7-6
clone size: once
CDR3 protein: CASSPTPYQETQYF
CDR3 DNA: TGTGCCAGCAGCCCAACACCGTACCAAGAGACCCAGTACTTC

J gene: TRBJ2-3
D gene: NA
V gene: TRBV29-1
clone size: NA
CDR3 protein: CSVDGTAGDTQYF
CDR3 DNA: TGCAGCGTCGATGGAACCGCGGGAGATACGCAGTATTTT

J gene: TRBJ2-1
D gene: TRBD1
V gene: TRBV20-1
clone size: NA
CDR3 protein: CSARAGGPSYNEQFF
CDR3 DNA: TGCAGTGCTAGGGCAGGGGGCCCTTCCTACAATGAGCAGTTCTTC

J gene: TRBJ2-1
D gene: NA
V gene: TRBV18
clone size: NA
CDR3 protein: CASSLDIGNEQFF
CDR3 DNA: TGTGCCAGCTCCCTTGACATAGGCAATGAGCAGTTCTTC

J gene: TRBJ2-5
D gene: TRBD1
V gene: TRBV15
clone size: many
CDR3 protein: CATSRGTGQETQYF
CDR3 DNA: TGTGCCACCAGCAGAGGGACAGGTCAAGAGACCCAGTACTTC

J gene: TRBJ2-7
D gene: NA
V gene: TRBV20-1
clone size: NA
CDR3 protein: CSAHRDSTSYEQYF
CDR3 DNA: TGCAGTGCTCACCGGGACTCTACCTCCTACGAGCAGTACTTC

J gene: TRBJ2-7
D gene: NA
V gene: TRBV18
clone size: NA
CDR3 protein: CASSPLRGGEQYF
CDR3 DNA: TGTGCCAGCTCACCACTCAGGGGCGGCGAGCAGTACTTC

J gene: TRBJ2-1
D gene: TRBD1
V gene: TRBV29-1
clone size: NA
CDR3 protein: CSVEVGTGVFF
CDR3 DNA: TGCAGCGTTGAAGTGGGGACAGGGGTGTTCTTC

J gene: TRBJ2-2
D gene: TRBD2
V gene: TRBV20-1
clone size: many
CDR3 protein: CSARTGRGTGELFF
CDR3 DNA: TGCAGTGCTAGAACCGGGAGGGGCACCGGGGAGCTGTTTTTT

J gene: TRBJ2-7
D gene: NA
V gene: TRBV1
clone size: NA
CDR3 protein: CTSSQQGALYEQYF
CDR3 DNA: TGCACCAGCAGCCAACAGGGGGCGTTGTACGAGCAGTACTTC

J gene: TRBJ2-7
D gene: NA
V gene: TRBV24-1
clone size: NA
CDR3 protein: CATSEGSSYEQYF
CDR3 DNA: TGTGCCACCAGTGAGGGCTCCTCCTACGAGCAGTACTTC

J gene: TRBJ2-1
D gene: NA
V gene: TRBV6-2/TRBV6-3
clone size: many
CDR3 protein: CASRWGPHRTLYNEQFF
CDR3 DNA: TGTGCCAGCAGATGGGGTCCGCATCGTACCCTCTACAATGAGCAGTTCTTC

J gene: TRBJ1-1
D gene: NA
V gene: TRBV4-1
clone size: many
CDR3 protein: CASSPLAGVNTEAFF
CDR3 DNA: TGCGCCAGCAGCCCACTAGCAGGAGTGAACACTGAAGCTTTCTTT

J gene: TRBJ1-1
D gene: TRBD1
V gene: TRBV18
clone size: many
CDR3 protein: CASSPPGQGQNTEAFF
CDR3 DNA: TGTGCCAGCTCACCACCCGGACAGGGGCAGAACACTGAAGCTTTCTTT

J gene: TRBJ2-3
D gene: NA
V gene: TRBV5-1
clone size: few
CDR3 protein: CASSLSPRPDTQYF
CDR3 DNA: TGCGCCAGCAGCTTGTCCCCTCGCCCAGATACGCAGTATTTT

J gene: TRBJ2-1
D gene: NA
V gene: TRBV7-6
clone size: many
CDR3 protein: CASSLDPDKYNEQFF
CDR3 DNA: TGTGCCAGCAGCTTAGATCCGGACAAATACAATGAGCAGTTCTTC

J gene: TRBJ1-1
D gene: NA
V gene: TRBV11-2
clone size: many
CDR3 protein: CASSARQVGTEAFF
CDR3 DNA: TGTGCCAGCAGCGCCCGACAGGTTGGCACTGAAGCTTTCTTT

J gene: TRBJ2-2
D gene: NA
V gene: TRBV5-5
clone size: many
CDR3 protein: CASSLAPSTGELFF
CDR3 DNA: TGTGCCAGCAGCTTGGCACCTTCCACCGGGGAGCTGTTTTTT

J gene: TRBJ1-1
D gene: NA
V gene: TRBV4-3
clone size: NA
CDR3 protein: CASSQVMVTEAFF
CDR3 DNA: TGCGCCAGCAGCCAAGTGATGGTCACTGAAGCTTTCTTT